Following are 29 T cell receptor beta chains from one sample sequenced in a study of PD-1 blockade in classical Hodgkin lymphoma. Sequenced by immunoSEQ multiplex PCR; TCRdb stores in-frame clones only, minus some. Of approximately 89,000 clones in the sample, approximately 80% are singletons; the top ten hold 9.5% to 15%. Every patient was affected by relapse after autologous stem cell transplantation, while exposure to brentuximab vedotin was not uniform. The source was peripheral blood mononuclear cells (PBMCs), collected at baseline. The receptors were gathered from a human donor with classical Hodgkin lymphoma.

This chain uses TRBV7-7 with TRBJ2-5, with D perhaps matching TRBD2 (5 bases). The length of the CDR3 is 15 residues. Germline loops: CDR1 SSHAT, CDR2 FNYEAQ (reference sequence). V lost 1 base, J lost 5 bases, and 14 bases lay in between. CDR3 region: CASSLDRGVGETQYF. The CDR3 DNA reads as TGTGCCAGCAGCTTAGATCGGGGAGTAGGGGAGACCCAGTACTTC.

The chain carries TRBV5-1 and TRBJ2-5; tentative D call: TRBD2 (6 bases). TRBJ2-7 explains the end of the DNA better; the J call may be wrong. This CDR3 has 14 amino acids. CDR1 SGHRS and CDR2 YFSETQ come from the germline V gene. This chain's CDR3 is CASSSTGVFYEQYF. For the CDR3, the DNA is TGCGCCAGCAGCTCGACGGGAGTATTTTACGAGCAGTACTTC.

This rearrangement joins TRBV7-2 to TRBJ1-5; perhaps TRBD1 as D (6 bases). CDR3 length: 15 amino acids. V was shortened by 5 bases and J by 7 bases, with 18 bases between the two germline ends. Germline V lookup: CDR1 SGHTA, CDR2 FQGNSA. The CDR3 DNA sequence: TGTGCCAGCAGCCCCTTCACAGGGATGTCGCAGCCCCAGCATTTT. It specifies CASSPFTGMSQPQHF.

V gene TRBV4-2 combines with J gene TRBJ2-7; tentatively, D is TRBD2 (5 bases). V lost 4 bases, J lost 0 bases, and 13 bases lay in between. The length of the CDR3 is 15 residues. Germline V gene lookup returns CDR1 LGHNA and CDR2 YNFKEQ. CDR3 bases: TGTGCCAGCAGCCCTCAGCGGCAGAGCTCCTACGAGCAGTACTTC. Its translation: CASSPQRQSSYEQYF.

The chain's CDR3 is CASSLGPGPGETQYF. The DNA for the CDR3 is TGTGCCAGCAGCTTAGGGCCAGGGCCAGGGGAGACCCAGTACTTC. The genes are TRBV7-2 and TRBJ2-5, with D tentatively TRBD1 (5 bases). Trimming pared 1 base from V and 5 bases from J, leaving 14 bases between. Germline CDR1 and CDR2: SGHTA and FQGNSA. This CDR3 has 15 residues.

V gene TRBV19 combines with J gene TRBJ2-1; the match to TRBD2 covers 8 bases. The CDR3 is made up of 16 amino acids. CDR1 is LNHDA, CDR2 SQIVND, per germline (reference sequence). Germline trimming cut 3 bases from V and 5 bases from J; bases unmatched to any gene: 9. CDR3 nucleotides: TGTGCCAGTAGTATGGCAAGCGGGAGAAGCCACAATGAGCAGTTCTTC. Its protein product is CASSMASGRSHNEQFF.

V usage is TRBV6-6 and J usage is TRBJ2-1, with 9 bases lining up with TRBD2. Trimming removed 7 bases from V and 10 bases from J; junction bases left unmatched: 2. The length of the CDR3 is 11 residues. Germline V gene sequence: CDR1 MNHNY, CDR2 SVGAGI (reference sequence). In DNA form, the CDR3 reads TGTGCCAGCACCCTAGCGGGGGAGCAGTTCTTC. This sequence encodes CASTLAGEQFF.

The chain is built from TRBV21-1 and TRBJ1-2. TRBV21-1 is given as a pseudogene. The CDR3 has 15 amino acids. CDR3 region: CASSKTGTRRWGYTF. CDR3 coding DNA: TGTGCCAGCAGCAAGACCGGGACCAGACGGTGGGGCTACACCTTC.

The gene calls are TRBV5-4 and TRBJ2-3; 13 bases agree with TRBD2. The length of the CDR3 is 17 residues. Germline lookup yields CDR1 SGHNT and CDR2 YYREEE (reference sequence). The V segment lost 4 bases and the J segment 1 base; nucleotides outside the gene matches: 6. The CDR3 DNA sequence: TGTGCCAGCAGCCCCCGACTAGCGGGAGGCCGCACAGATACGCAGTATTTT. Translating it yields CASSPRLAGGRTDTQYF.

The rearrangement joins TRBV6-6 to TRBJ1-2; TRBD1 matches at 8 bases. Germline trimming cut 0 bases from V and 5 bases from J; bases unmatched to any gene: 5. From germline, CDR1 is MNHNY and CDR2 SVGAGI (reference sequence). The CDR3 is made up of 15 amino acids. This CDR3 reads CASSYSAGTGYGYTF. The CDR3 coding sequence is TGTGCCAGCAGTTACTCGGCCGGGACAGGATATGGCTACACCTTC.

The CDR3 coding sequence is TGTGCCAGCAGCGTAGCGCCTTCCCGACAGACCTACACAGATACGCAGTATTTT. Translating gives CASSVAPSRQTYTDTQYF. V usage is TRBV9 and J usage is TRBJ2-3, with D possibly matching TRBD1 (5 bases). This CDR3 contains 18 residues. Germline V gene sequence: CDR1 SGDLS, CDR2 YYNGEE. Trimming pared 0 bases from V and 2 bases from J, leaving 19 bases between.

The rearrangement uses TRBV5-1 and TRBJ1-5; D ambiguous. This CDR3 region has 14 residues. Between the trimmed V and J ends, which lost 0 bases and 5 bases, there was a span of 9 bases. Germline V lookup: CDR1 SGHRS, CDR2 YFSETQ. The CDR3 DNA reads TGCGCCAGCAGCTTGGACGGAGGCTATCAGCCCCAGCATTTT. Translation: CASSLDGGYQPQHF.

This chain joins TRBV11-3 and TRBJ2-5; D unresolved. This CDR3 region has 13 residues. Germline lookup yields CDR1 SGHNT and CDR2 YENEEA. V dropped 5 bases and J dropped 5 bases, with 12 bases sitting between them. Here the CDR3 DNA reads TGTGCCAGCAGCCGCACCGGCTCGGAGACCCAGTACTTC. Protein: CASSRTGSETQYF.

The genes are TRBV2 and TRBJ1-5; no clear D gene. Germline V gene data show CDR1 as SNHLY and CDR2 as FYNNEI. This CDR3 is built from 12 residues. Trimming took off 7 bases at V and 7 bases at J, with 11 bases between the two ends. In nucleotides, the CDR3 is TGTGCCAGCACCACCCCTGGGCAGCCCCAGCATTTT. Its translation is CASTTPGQPQHF.

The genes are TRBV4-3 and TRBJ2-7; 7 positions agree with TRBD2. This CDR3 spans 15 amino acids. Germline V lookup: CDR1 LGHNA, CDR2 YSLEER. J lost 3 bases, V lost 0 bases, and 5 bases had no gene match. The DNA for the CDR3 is TGCGCCAGCAGCCAAGAGATAACTAGCGTCTACGAGCAGTACTTC. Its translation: CASSQEITSVYEQYF.

The chain's CDR3 is CAISGGFGNTIYF. CDR3 sequence (DNA): TGTGCCATCAGTGGGGGTTTTGGAAACACCATATATTTT. The chain couples TRBV10-3 to TRBJ1-3; D is undetermined. Trimming took 4 bases from V and 3 from J, leaving 7 bases between them. Per germline, CDR1 ENHRY and CDR2 SYGVKD. The CDR3 length is 13 residues.

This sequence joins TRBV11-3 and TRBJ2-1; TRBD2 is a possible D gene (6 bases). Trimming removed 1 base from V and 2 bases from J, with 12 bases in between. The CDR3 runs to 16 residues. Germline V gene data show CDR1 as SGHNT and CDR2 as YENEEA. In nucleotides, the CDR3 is TGTGCCAGCAGCTTAGGAGGATGGGGGGCCTACAATGAGCAGTTCTTC. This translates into CASSLGGWGAYNEQFF.

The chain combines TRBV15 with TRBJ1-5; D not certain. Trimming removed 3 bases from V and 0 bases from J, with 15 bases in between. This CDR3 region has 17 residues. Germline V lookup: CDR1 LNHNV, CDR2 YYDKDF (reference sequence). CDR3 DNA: TGTGCCACCAGCAGGGAAAAAGGGTTTTATAGCAATCAGCCCCAGCATTTT. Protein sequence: CATSREKGFYSNQPQHF.

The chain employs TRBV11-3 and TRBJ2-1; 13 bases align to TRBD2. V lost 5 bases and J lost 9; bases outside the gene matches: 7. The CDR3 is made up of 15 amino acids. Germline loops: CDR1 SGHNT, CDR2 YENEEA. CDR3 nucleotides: TGTGCCAGCAGCCTGGGACTAGCGGGATTAGGTGAGCAGTTCTTC. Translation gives CASSLGLAGLGEQFF.

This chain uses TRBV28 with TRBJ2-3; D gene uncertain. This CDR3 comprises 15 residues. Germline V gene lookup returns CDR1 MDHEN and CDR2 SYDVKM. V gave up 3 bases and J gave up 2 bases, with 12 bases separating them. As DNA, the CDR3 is TGTGCCAGCAGTTTTGGCGGAATATCCACAGATACGCAGTATTTT. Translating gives CASSFGGISTDTQYF.

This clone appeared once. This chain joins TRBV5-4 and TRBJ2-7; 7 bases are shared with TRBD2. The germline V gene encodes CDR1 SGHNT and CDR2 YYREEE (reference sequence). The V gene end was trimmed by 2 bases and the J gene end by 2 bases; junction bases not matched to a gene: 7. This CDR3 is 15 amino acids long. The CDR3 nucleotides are TGTGCCAGCAGCTTAGAAGCGGGACCTACCTACGAGCAGTACTTC. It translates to CASSLEAGPTYEQYF.

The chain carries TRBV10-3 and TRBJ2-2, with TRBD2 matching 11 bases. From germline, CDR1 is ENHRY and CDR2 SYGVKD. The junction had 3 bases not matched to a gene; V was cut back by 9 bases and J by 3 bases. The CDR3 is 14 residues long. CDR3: CAMGGLADTGELFF. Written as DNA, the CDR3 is TGTGCCATGGGGGGACTAGCGGACACCGGGGAGCTGTTTTTT.

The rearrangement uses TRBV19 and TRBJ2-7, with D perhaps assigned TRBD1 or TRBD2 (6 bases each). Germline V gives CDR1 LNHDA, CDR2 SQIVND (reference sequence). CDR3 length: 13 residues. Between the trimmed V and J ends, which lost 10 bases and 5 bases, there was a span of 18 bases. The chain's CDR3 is CAIGQIGGNEQYF. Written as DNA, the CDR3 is TGTGCCATCGGACAGATAGGAGGGAACGAGCAGTACTTC.

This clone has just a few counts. As DNA, the CDR3 is TGTGCCACCAGCAGAGCCATAGCGGGAGGGAACAATGAGCAGTTCTTC. Its translation is CATSRAIAGGNNEQFF. This sequence joins TRBV15 and TRBJ2-1; TRBD2 agrees at 11 bases. The CDR3 is 16 residues long. V lost 1 base, J lost 5 bases, and 4 bases stayed unmatched. CDR1 and CDR2 (germline): LNHNV, YYDKDF (reference sequence).

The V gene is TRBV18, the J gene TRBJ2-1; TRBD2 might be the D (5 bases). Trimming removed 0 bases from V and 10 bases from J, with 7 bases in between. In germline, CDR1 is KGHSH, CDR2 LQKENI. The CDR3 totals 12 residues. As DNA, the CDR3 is TGTGCCAGCTCACCACCTAGAGGGGAGCAGTTCTTC. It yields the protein CASSPPRGEQFF.

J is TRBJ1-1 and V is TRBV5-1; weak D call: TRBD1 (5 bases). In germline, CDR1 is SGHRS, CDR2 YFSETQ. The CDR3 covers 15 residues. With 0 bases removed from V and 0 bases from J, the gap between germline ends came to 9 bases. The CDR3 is CASSLGGRVNTEAFF. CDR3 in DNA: TGCGCCAGCAGCTTGGGTGGCAGGGTGAACACTGAAGCTTTCTTT.

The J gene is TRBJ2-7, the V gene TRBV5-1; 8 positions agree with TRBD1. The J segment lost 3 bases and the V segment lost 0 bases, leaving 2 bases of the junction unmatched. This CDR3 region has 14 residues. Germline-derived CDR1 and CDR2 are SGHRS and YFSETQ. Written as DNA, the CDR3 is TGCGCCAGCAGCTTGGAGGGACAGGACTACGAGCAGTACTTC. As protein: CASSLEGQDYEQYF.

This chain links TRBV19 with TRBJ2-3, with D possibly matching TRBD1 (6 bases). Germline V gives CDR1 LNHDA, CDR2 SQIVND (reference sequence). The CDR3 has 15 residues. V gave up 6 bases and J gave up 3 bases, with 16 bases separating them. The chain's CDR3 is CASRPPGVRTDTQYF. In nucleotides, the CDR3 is TGTGCCAGTAGGCCCCCAGGGGTAAGAACAGATACGCAGTATTTT.

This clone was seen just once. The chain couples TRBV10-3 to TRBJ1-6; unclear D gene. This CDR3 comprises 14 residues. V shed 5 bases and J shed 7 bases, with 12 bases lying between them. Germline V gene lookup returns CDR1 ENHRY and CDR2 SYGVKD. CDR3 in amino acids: CAISRLLTNSPLHF. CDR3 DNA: TGTGCCATCAGTCGGCTACTGACAAATTCACCCCTCCACTTT.